This TCR beta chain was identified during a study of human T cells and chemical hapten exposure. About the study: Patch tests of 0.01% DPC on the upper back were read at 6 days. Whole-study results and caveats: The donor cohort had alopecia, so its immune response may not match that of healthy people.

MiXCR was run by TCRdb on the RACE reads, yielding one entry per CDR3 protein. In the table there are under 85,000 distinct CDR3 sequences, over 9% of which are singletons. To note about this clonotype: Antigen: not known.

Regarding time point: patch test 1, 2 weeks after DPC sensitization. Regarding treatment: therapeutic diphenylcyclopropenone sensitization with weekly scalp DPC. The sequence was obtained from a woman aged 45-65 years with alopecia areata. Some clones in this sample may be carry-over from other donors' samples. Sequenced material: whole blood, taken in connection with sensitization to the hapten diphenylcyclopropenone (DPC).

The CDR3 loop reads CSVEEVNTEAFF. CDR3 DNA: TGCAGCGTTGAAGAAGTGAACACTGAAGCTTTCTTT. V is TRBV29-1 and J is TRBJ1-1; no firm D call. This CDR3 contains 12 residues. From germline, CDR1 is SQVTM and CDR2 ANQGSEA. Trimming removed 0 bases at V and 0 bases at J, with 2 bases between.